What follows is one TCR beta chain and its context. Its antigen is unknown. This sample is part of a study of cytomegalovirus exposure and HLA in healthy donors. Study in general: The 90 to 150 validation repertoires used the same platform as the approximately 620 first-cohort repertoires (as reported by a later analysis).

Only in-frame clones appear in the TCRdb table, and some are missing; sequencing was by immunoSEQ multiplex PCR. The sample holds 150,000 to 200,000 clones; almost 85% are singletons and the top ten take 10% to 13%. Broader study findings: In vitro testing confirmed three CMV-associated chains as specific for CMV antigens. Most TCR sequences were rare, but some public TCRs occurred in many donors. The tendency of first-cohort TCR clusters to co-occur in the roughly 130 validation repertoires was the finding of a later analysis.

Germline loops: CDR1 MNHNS, CDR2 SASEGT. The CDR3 sequence is 12 residues long. Trimming took 4 bases from V and 6 from J, leaving 9 bases between them. This clonotype was sampled from a man aged 25-45 years in good health and CMV-seropositive. The V gene is TRBV6-1, the J gene TRBJ1-2, with D possibly being TRBD1 (5 bases). The sample taken for sequencing was PBMCs. DNA for the CDR3: TGTGCCAGCAGTGTATCAGGGAATGGCTACACCTTC. It is translated as CASSVSGNGYTF.